This T cell receptor beta chain derives from a study of regulatory T cells in long-lasting Graves disease. This clonotype was recorded a few times. The TCR beta library used iRepertoire HTBI primers with Arm-PCR amplification of CDR3. Using its own MiXCR run on the multiplex PCR reads, TCRdb lists one record per CDR3 protein. In the table there are about 430,000 distinct CDR3 sequences, around 20% of which are singletons. J lost 3 bases, V lost 5 bases, and 5 bases had no gene match. The germline V gene has CDR1 SEHNR and CDR2 FQNEAQ (reference sequence). This CDR3 comprises 15 residues. Time point in this sample: persistent/refractory GD, antithyroid drugs over 5 years with positive TRAb. Making the TCR library involved RNA that had been extracted from PBMCs.

The receptor was isolated from a female donor with Graves disease. Sequenced material: peripheral blood mononuclear cells (PBMCs), taken when the disease was refractory, from a patient treated with antithyroid drugs. The rearrangement joins TRBV7-9 to TRBJ1-5; 9 nucleotides align to TRBD1. The CDR3 here is CASSVGQGDNQPQHF. The CDR3 nucleotides are TGTGCCAGCAGCGTGGGACAGGGTGACAATCAGCCCCAGCATTTT.